The 4 T cell receptor beta chains below all came from one sample that was sequenced in a study of blood T cell repertoires in COVID-19. The assay was immunoSEQ multiplex PCR, and TCRdb's table has in-frame clones only and misses some. Seen here are some 260,000 clones, around 90% observed once, and the top ten hold around 0.8%. Source material: peripheral blood. These TCRs come from a woman in her thirties with acute or convalescent COVID-19.

The chain links TRBV6-5 to TRBJ1-2; a weak D match, TRBD1 (5 bases). Trimming took off 0 bases at V and 8 bases at J, with 13 bases between the two ends. The CDR3 spans 14 residues. Germline CDR1 is MNHEY and CDR2 is SVGAGI. CDR3 in amino acids: CASSYSRGRQGYTF. The DNA for the CDR3 is TGTGCCAGCAGTTACTCAAGGGGAAGACAAGGCTACACCTTC.

The V and J genes are TRBV24-1 and TRBJ2-5; TRBD2 agrees at 11 bases. Losses at the gene ends were 2 bases for V and 4 bases for J; bases not matched to a gene: 11. The CDR3 totals 18 residues. From germline, CDR1 is KGHDR and CDR2 SFDVKD. In DNA form, the CDR3 reads TGTGCCACCAGTGATTGCGTAGCGGGAGGGCCGGACCGAGAGACCCAGTACTTC. Amino acid sequence: CATSDCVAGGPDRETQYF.

The rearrangement links TRBV30 to TRBJ1-2, with D perhaps TRBD1 (5 bases). Deletions cut 0 bases from V and 7 bases from J, with 12 bases between. This CDR3 has 13 residues. Germline loops: CDR1 GTSNPN, CDR2 SVGIG (reference sequence). CDR3 nucleotide sequence: TGTGCCTGGAGTGTGGGGGGGTACCTTGGCTACACCTTC. Encoded protein: CAWSVGGYLGYTF.

The J gene is TRBJ2-1, the V gene TRBV19, with 9 bases identical to TRBD1. CDR3 length: 14 residues. Germline V gene sequence: CDR1 LNHDA, CDR2 SQIVND (reference sequence). V dropped 7 bases and J dropped 3; count of bases not matched to a gene: 4. The CDR3 nucleotides are TGTGCCAGTATGCGGGACAGGGACTACAATGAGCAGTTCTTC. Amino acid sequence: CASMRDRDYNEQFF.